The 32 T cell receptor beta chains below come from one sample, sequenced in a study of long-term antiretroviral therapy in people with HIV. At survey level, the immunoSEQ assay was run in its v3.0 version. Repertoires were generated with immunoSEQ multiplex PCR, while TCRdb's copy carries only in-frame clones and drops some. The profile covers about 15,000 clones, with about four fifths appearing a single time and about 14% taken by the ten largest. The input for sequencing was unsorted PBMCs, taken 3.2 years after starting antiretroviral therapy. The source is a woman in her thirties or forties with HIV.

The chain links TRBV15 to TRBJ2-3, with 9 bases that match TRBD1. Germline lookup yields CDR1 LNHNV and CDR2 YYDKDF (reference sequence). Trimming cost V 3 bases and J 0 bases; bases outside gene matches: 4. The CDR3 runs to 16 residues. In DNA form, the CDR3 reads TGTGCCACCAGCAGTGAGGGACAGGGTAGCACAGATACGCAGTATTTT. Protein sequence: CATSSEGQGSTDTQYF.

This rearrangement joins TRBV29-1 to TRBJ1-2; 9 nucleotides line up with TRBD1. This CDR3 spans 13 amino acids. Looked up from germline, CDR1 is SQVTM and CDR2 is ANQGSEA. J lost 8 bases, V lost 6 bases, and 10 bases had no gene match. DNA for the CDR3: TGCAGCGTGGGAGAAACAGGGGGCAAAGGCTACACCTTC. Amino acid sequence: CSVGETGGKGYTF. Together with reference TRBV29-1 and TRBJ1-2, the CDR3 gives the full variable domain: SAVISQKPSRDICQRGTSLTIQCQVDSQVTMMFWYRQQPGQSLTLIATANQGSEATYESGFVIDKFPISRPNLTFSTLTVSNMSPEDSSIYLCSVGETGGKGYTFGSGTRLTVV.

The chain carries TRBV5-4 and TRBJ2-5; no clear D. V lost 3 bases, J lost 3 bases, and 9 bases lay in between. This CDR3 comprises 13 residues. Germline values: CDR1 SGHNT, CDR2 YYREEE (reference sequence). CDR3 nucleotides: TGTGCCAGCAGCTGGGCCGATGAAGAGACCCAGTACTTC. It yields the protein CASSWADEETQYF.

The rearrangement links TRBV10-3 to TRBJ1-1, with a tentative D call TRBD1 (5 bases). The CDR3 runs to 13 residues. Germline assignment: CDR1 ENHRY and CDR2 SYGVKD. The ends were cut back, 7 bases at V and 2 bases at J, with 11 bases in the middle. CDR3 in amino acids: CAITGHRNTEAFF. The CDR3 coding sequence is TGTGCCATCACAGGACACCGCAACACTGAAGCTTTCTTT.

V is TRBV6-9 and J is TRBJ1-5; D is undetermined. Per germline, CDR1 MNHGY and CDR2 SVAAGI. Trimming stripped 1 base from V and 0 bases from J, with 10 bases between. The CDR3 length is 16 residues. In nucleotides, the CDR3 is TGTGCCAGCAGTTATTTGGCACATTATAGCAATCAGCCCCAGCATTTT. This encodes CASSYLAHYSNQPQHF.

The genes are TRBV5-6 and TRBJ2-5; 8 bases agree with TRBD1. CDR1 is SGHDT and CDR2 is YYEEEE in the germline V gene. The CDR3 totals 13 residues. Unmatched junction bases numbered 0, after V lost 0 bases and J lost 5 bases. CDR3 sequence reads: CASSLGQGETQYF. CDR3 in DNA: TGTGCCAGCAGCTTGGGACAGGGGGAGACCCAGTACTTC.

V is TRBV30 and J is TRBJ1-2, with D possibly TRBD1 on 6 matching bases. The CDR3 sequence is 13 residues long. The germline CDR1 and CDR2 sequences are GTSNPN and SVGIG (reference sequence). V shed 2 bases and J shed 8 bases, with 15 bases lying between them. For the CDR3, the DNA is TGTGCCTGGAGTAGGCGGGACAATCGCGGCTACACCTTC. Protein sequence: CAWSRRDNRGYTF.

The V gene is TRBV4-2, the J gene TRBJ2-3, with TRBD1 identical over 9 bases. Per germline, CDR1 LGHNA and CDR2 YNFKEQ. V shed 0 bases, J shed 4 bases, and the junction held 5 bases outside the gene matches. The CDR3 loop spans 16 amino acids. The CDR3 loop is CASSQDLGTGSDTQYF. The CDR3 bases are TGTGCCAGCAGCCAAGACCTGGGGACAGGGTCAGATACGCAGTATTTT.

The chain joins TRBV6-5 to TRBJ2-5; 7 bases are a match to TRBD2. The CDR3 loop spans 15 amino acids. CDR1 and CDR2 from the germline V gene are MNHEY and SVGAGI. V lost 8 bases and J lost 5; bases outside the gene matches: 14. The chain's CDR3 is CASQEIGRVEETQYF. The CDR3 nucleotides read TGTGCCAGCCAAGAGATTGGGAGGGTCGAGGAGACCCAGTACTTC.

CDR3 sequence reads: CASSPRDFNTGELFF. CDR3 in DNA: TGTGCCAGCTCACCAAGGGACTTCAACACCGGGGAGCTGTTTTTT. The chain has TRBV18 and TRBJ2-2, with a possible D match to TRBD2 (6 bases). Germline V gives CDR1 KGHSH, CDR2 LQKENI. The CDR3 runs 15 residues. V dropped 2 bases and J dropped 2 bases, with 9 bases sitting between them.

The CDR3: CASSLGDTSNQPQHF. CDR3 nucleotides: TGTGCCAGCAGCTTAGGGGACACCTCCAATCAGCCCCAGCATTTT. The chain carries TRBV7-9 and TRBJ1-5, with D possibly being TRBD1 (6 bases). CDR1 and CDR2 from the germline V gene are SEHNR and FQNEAQ (reference sequence). CDR3 length equals 15 residues. The V and J ends lost 1 base and 3 bases respectively, with 10 bases between them.

This clone was observed a single time. The chain carries TRBV6-6 and TRBJ1-1; a possible D gene is TRBD1 (6 bases). CDR1 is MNHNY, CDR2 SVGAGI, per germline (reference sequence). V gave up 2 bases and J gave up 1 base, with 14 bases separating them. The length of the CDR3 is 16 residues. CDR3 sequence: CASSYTTGTKNTEAFF. The CDR3 coding sequence is TGTGCCAGCAGTTACACTACAGGGACTAAGAACACTGAAGCTTTCTTT.

V gene TRBV5-4 combines with J gene TRBJ1-1; perhaps TRBD1 as D (5 bases). Per germline, CDR1 SGHNT and CDR2 YYREEE (reference sequence). Trimming pared 4 bases from V and 2 bases from J, leaving 15 bases between. This CDR3 contains 15 residues. The CDR3 sequence: CASSPLGEGNTEAFF. CDR3 DNA: TGTGCCAGCAGCCCTTTAGGGGAGGGAAACACTGAAGCTTTCTTT.

The genes are TRBV30 and TRBJ1-2; 7 nucleotides agree with TRBD1. From germline, CDR1 is GTSNPN and CDR2 SVGIG (reference sequence). Trimming at V came to 4 bases and at J to 4 bases, leaving 12 bases not matched to a gene. This CDR3 is 15 amino acids long. The CDR3 region is CAWTQRQGSGYGYTF. CDR3 DNA: TGTGCCTGGACTCAAAGACAGGGATCGGGCTATGGCTACACCTTC. Supplemented by reference TRBV30 and TRBJ1-2, the full variable domain reads SQTIHQWPATLVQPVGSPLSLECTVEGTSNPNLYWYRQAAGRGLQLLFYSVGIGQISSEVPQNLSASRPQDRQFILSSKKLLLSDSGFYLCAWTQRQGSGYGYTFGSGTRLTVV.

The V gene is TRBV18, the J gene TRBJ1-2; no definite D call. CDR1 and CDR2 from the germline V gene are KGHSH and LQKENI. The length of the CDR3 is 13 residues. V gave up 0 bases and J gave up 3 bases, with 5 bases separating them. CDR3 protein: CASSPPTDYGYTF. The CDR3 DNA follows: TGTGCCAGCTCACCACCGACCGACTATGGCTACACCTTC.

The chain has TRBV7-9 and TRBJ1-3; D not certain. This CDR3 has 11 amino acids. Trimming left V 5 bases short and J 12 bases short, with 11 bases between. The germline V gene has CDR1 SEHNR and CDR2 FQNEAQ (reference sequence). The CDR3 loop is CASSQSWGIYF. CDR3 coding DNA: TGTGCCAGCAGCCAATCTTGGGGCATATATTTT.

This rearrangement joins TRBV5-4 to TRBJ1-2; D is uncertain. V lost 3 bases to trimming and J lost 4 bases, with 16 bases between them. This CDR3 spans 15 amino acids. The germline V gene encodes CDR1 SGHNT and CDR2 YYREEE (reference sequence). CDR3 amino acids: CASSWSDGWLYGYTF. The CDR3 DNA reads TGTGCCAGCAGCTGGAGCGACGGCTGGCTCTATGGCTACACCTTC.

The chain carries TRBV6-5 and TRBJ2-7; maybe TRBD1 (6 bases). V was pared by 4 bases and J by 3 bases, with 19 bases between. The CDR3 sequence is 16 residues long. The germline CDR1 and CDR2 sequences are MNHEY and SVGAGI. CDR3 sequence reads: CASSFRGQSRVYEQYF. CDR3 coding DNA: TGTGCCAGCAGTTTTAGAGGACAGAGCAGGGTCTACGAGCAGTACTTC.

The chain is built from TRBV2 and TRBJ2-5, with 8 bases lining up with TRBD2. The CDR3 loop spans 16 amino acids. CDR1 SNHLY and CDR2 FYNNEI come from the germline V gene. V gave up 3 bases and J gave up 5 bases; unmatched junction bases: 11. This CDR3 is CASSDPRGAAGETQYF. The CDR3 region has the DNA TGTGCCAGCAGTGACCCGCGGGGGGCCGCCGGGGAGACCCAGTACTTC.

The chain couples TRBV5-1 to TRBJ2-3; D remains ambiguous. Germline assignment: CDR1 SGHRS and CDR2 YFSETQ. This CDR3 has 15 residues. Trimming cost V 0 bases and J 4 bases, with 12 bases left between them. The CDR3 nucleotides read TGCGCCAGCAGCTTGGGAGGACCGACCCCAGATACGCAGTATTTT. Translation: CASSLGGPTPDTQYF.

The chain combines TRBV7-9 with TRBJ2-2, with a weak D call TRBD1 (6 bases). Germline V lookup: CDR1 SEHNR, CDR2 FQNEAQ (reference sequence). The ends were cut back, 4 bases at V and 5 bases at J, with 26 bases in the middle. The CDR3 runs 19 residues. Here the CDR3 DNA reads TGTGCCAGCAGCTCCTCGAGGGGACATTACCTCGTGAGGACCGGGGAGCTGTTTTTT. This encodes CASSSSRGHYLVRTGELFF.

CDR3 coding DNA: TGCGCCAGCAGCTTGGGTAGTACAGGGGCTAGCACTGAAGCTTTCTTT. Translation gives CASSLGSTGASTEAFF. The chain has TRBV5-1 and TRBJ1-1; 7 bases are a match to TRBD1. Unmatched junction bases numbered 9, after V lost 0 bases and J lost 4 bases. CDR3 length: 16 residues. CDR1 and CDR2 from the germline V gene are SGHRS and YFSETQ.

The chain combines TRBV7-9 with TRBJ1-2, with a possible D match to TRBD1 (6 bases). This CDR3 is 16 amino acids long. Germline loops: CDR1 SEHNR, CDR2 FQNEAQ (reference sequence). Trimming pared 7 bases from V and 5 bases from J, leaving 23 bases between. The chain's CDR3 is CASTTRRAGAVYGYTF. CDR3 nucleotides: TGTGCCAGCACCACTCGGCGGGCAGGGGCGGTATATGGCTACACCTTC.

The J gene is TRBJ2-7, the V gene TRBV5-5; D remains unclear. The CDR3 runs to 14 residues. With 0 bases removed from V and 2 bases from J, the gap between germline ends came to 9 bases. Germline V CDR1 and CDR2: SGHKS, YYEKEE (reference sequence). CDR3: CASSLERLTYEQYF. CDR3 sequence (DNA): TGTGCCAGCAGCTTGGAGCGCCTAACCTACGAGCAGTACTTC.

The chain has TRBV7-9 and TRBJ2-1, with D hard to call. Deletions cut 1 base from V and 9 bases from J, with 4 bases between. Germline V gene data show CDR1 as SEHNR and CDR2 as FQNEAQ (reference sequence). The CDR3 totals 11 residues. CDR3 region: CASSLGAEQFF. The CDR3 region has the DNA TGTGCCAGCAGCTTAGGAGCTGAGCAGTTCTTC.

J is TRBJ1-1 and V is TRBV30; D unclear. Trimming shortened V by 3 bases and J by 0 bases, and 11 bases separated the two germline ends. The germline V gene has CDR1 GTSNPN and CDR2 SVGIG (reference sequence). This CDR3 is 14 amino acids long. The DNA for the CDR3 is TGTGCCTGGAGGGAAATTCTTGTGAACACTGAAGCTTTCTTT. Translated: CAWREILVNTEAFF.

The V call is TRBV5-5, the J call TRBJ2-2, with 9 bases fitting TRBD1. Per the germline V gene, CDR1 is SGHKS and CDR2 is YYEKEE (reference sequence). The J segment lost 2 bases and the V segment lost 4 bases, leaving 15 bases of the junction unmatched. The CDR3 is 19 amino acids. The CDR3 reads CASSPNRDRVSVNTGELFF. CDR3 nucleotide sequence: TGTGCCAGCAGCCCGAATAGGGACAGGGTTTCGGTTAACACCGGGGAGCTGTTTTTT.

The chain employs TRBV5-4 and TRBJ2-2; D is unclear. CDR1 is SGHNT, CDR2 YYREEE, per germline (reference sequence). This CDR3 spans 15 amino acids. The ends were cut back, 2 bases at V and 0 bases at J, with 8 bases in the middle. Here the CDR3 reads CASSLRVANTGELFF. Written as DNA, the CDR3 is TGTGCCAGCAGCTTACGAGTAGCGAACACCGGGGAGCTGTTTTTT.

CDR3 residues: CASSLEGLGDYGYTF. Here the CDR3 DNA reads TGCGCCAGCAGCTTAGAAGGGCTAGGAGACTATGGCTACACCTTC. The J gene is TRBJ1-2, the V gene TRBV5-1; D remains ambiguous. With 2 bases removed from V and 3 bases from J, the gap between germline ends came to 14 bases. CDR3 length equals 15 residues. Germline CDR1 SGHRS, CDR2 YFSETQ.

The chain recombines TRBV25-1 with TRBJ1-4; maybe TRBD1 (5 bases). The CDR3 is 15 amino acids. V lost 1 base and J 6 bases, leaving 12 bases between the germline ends. Germline-derived CDR1 and CDR2 are MGHDK and SYGVNS. The CDR3 DNA follows: TGTGCCAGCAGTGAATCGGGCAGGGTGGATGAAAAACTGTTTTTT. It encodes CASSESGRVDEKLFF.

The chain's CDR3 is CAISERQGASHSGYTF. In DNA form, the CDR3 reads TGTGCCATCAGTGAAAGGCAGGGGGCATCTCATAGTGGCTACACCTTC. J is TRBJ1-2 and V is TRBV10-3; 8 bases map to TRBD1. Per the germline V gene, CDR1 is ENHRY and CDR2 is SYGVKD. Trimming cost V 3 bases and J 7 bases; bases outside gene matches: 13. This CDR3 contains 16 residues.

The chain carries TRBV5-4 and TRBJ1-4, with TRBD1 matching over 7 bases. The V and J ends lost 4 bases and 3 bases, in that order; junction bases with no gene match: 9. Germline CDR1 SGHNT, CDR2 YYREEE (reference sequence). The CDR3 covers 16 residues. The CDR3 spells CASSQGGGSANEKLFF. The CDR3 nucleotides read TGTGCCAGCAGCCAAGGGGGCGGATCAGCTAATGAAAAACTGTTTTTT.